Listed below are T cell receptor beta chains from one sample, sequenced in a study of PD-L1 blockade in urothelial cancer. Only in-frame clones appear in the TCRdb table, and some are missing; sequencing was by immunoSEQ multiplex PCR. Among fewer than 45,000 clones, around 82% were seen once, and the ten largest hold roughly 3.1%. The input for sequencing was PBMCs, taken around atezolizumab (anti-PD-L1) treatment. These receptors came from a man in his 70s with urothelial cancer. CDR3s include the opening cysteine and the closing phenylalanine or tryptophan.

TRBJ2-5,TRBV29-1,CSAIAGVETQYF
TRBJ2-3,TRBV5-1,CASRRGISTDTQYF
TRBJ2-3,TRBV6-6,CASSYQKTDTQYF
TRBJ2-5,TRBV7-9,CASSPREAQYF
TRBJ1-1,TRBV6-6,CASRREGGSTEAFF
TRBJ2-3,TRBV19,CASSLSTDTQYF
TRBJ1-6,TRBV4-3,CASVQRGSPLHF
TRBJ1-6,TRBV7-3,CASSLLGQADNSPLHF
TRBJ2-7,TRBV27,CASSLKRSGLGGDEQYF
TRBJ2-1,TRBV2,CASNGGPINEQFF
TRBJ1-1,TRBV28,CASLRAGGNTEAFF
TRBJ1-4,TRBV7-2,CASRPPGGINEKLFF
TRBJ2-1,TRBV7-8,CASSFLTRTSSYNEQFF
TRBJ2-5,TRBV11-3,CASSLGAGSETQYF
TRBJ1-1,TRBV4-3,CASSQAPRGNTEAFF
TRBJ2-1,TRBV2,CASTSTGNEQFF